A selection of T cell receptor beta chains follows, all from one sample in a study of cytomegalovirus exposure and HLA in healthy donors. Only in-frame clones appear in the TCRdb table, and some are missing; sequencing was by immunoSEQ multiplex PCR. This sample has around 260,000 clones, with about 80% found just once. Sequenced: PBMCs. The source of these receptors is a girl aged 2-10 years in good health and CMV-seronegative. The conserved cysteine and the conserved F or W are not part of the CDR3 here.

V: TRBV27
J: TRBJ1-5
CDR3: ASSQTGGWMVSNQPQH

V: TRBV29-1
J: TRBJ1-2
CDR3: SVDISGQGARNYGYT

V: TRBV2
J: TRBJ1-3
CDR3: ASSDGSSGNTIY

V: TRBV19
J: TRBJ1-5
CDR3: ASSHGTGGKPQH

V: TRBV9
J: TRBJ1-2
CDR3: ASSDRVYGYT

V: TRBV4-1
J: TRBJ2-5
CDR3: ASSQEYGQGPETQY

V: TRBV5-1
J: TRBJ1-3
CDR3: ASSPTGAGNTIY

V: TRBV5-5
J: TRBJ2-2
CDR3: ASSFGSPGELF

V: TRBV21-1
J: TRBJ2-1
CDR3: ASSNRRDSNEQF

V: TRBV28
J: TRBJ2-7
CDR3: ASSFPSRAYEQY

V: TRBV5-4
J: TRBJ1-2
CDR3: ASSLRCFWRDLCYGYT

V: TRBV6-5
J: TRBJ1-1
CDR3: ASGPNAGAREAF

V: TRBV7-3
J: TRBJ2-1
CDR3: ASSFGAGRYNEQF

V: TRBV2
J: TRBJ1-5
CDR3: ASRDRDWGNQPQH

V: TRBV9
J: TRBJ1-2
CDR3: ASSGAGTGAGGYT

V: TRBV7-6
J: TRBJ1-1
CDR3: ASSSGQGMTYTEAF

V: TRBV6-1
J: TRBJ1-4
CDR3: ASSDGQGLVATNEKLF

V: TRBV5-1
J: TRBJ2-3
CDR3: ASSLGEGTDTQY

V: TRBV15
J: TRBJ1-3
CDR3: ATSLTKGSGNTIY

V: TRBV18
J: TRBJ1-5
CDR3: ASSLGTGFNQPQH

V: TRBV6-5
J: TRBJ2-7
CDR3: ASSYPSGSSYEQY

V: TRBV5-1
J: TRBJ1-2
CDR3: ASSFRPPGTGDYGYT

V: TRBV30
J: TRBJ2-3
CDR3: AWSRGGDTDTQY

V: TRBV14
J: TRBJ2-1
CDR3: ASSHGTSGWREQF

V: TRBV7-2
J: TRBJ1-5
CDR3: ASSLSGTVNQPQH

V: TRBV2
J: NA
CDR3: ASRAHGSYEQY

V: TRBV7-2
J: TRBJ2-2
CDR3: ASSLLGLAGEGELF

V: TRBV28
J: TRBJ1-5
CDR3: ASSLIRLNQPQH

V: TRBV9
J: TRBJ1-5
CDR3: ASSVHGGNQPQH

V: TRBV4-1
J: TRBJ2-1
CDR3: ASSQDSLAGRSYNEQF

V: TRBV4-1
J: TRBJ2-7
CDR3: ASSLLWRLAGFGEQY

V: TRBV7-9
J: TRBJ1-4
CDR3: ASSLAGGVKLF

V: TRBV2
J: TRBJ2-7
CDR3: ASSEGLAGQAYEQY

V: TRBV6-6
J: TRBJ2-3
CDR3: ASSADRGRTDTQY

V: TRBV7-9
J: TRBJ1-1
CDR3: ASSLATGGANTEAF

V: TRBV25-1
J: TRBJ1-5
CDR3: ASSEGDSGPQH

V: TRBV5-4
J: TRBJ2-1
CDR3: AVNDLSLDEQF

V: TRBV7-6
J: TRBJ2-7
CDR3: ASSLQEGTGANPLYEQY

V: TRBV5-8
J: TRBJ2-1
CDR3: ASSNPRGAILSNEQF

V: TRBV5-1
J: TRBJ1-1
CDR3: ASSWGGDRRHMNTEAF

V: TRBV15
J: TRBJ1-5
CDR3: ATSREGQVRNQPQH